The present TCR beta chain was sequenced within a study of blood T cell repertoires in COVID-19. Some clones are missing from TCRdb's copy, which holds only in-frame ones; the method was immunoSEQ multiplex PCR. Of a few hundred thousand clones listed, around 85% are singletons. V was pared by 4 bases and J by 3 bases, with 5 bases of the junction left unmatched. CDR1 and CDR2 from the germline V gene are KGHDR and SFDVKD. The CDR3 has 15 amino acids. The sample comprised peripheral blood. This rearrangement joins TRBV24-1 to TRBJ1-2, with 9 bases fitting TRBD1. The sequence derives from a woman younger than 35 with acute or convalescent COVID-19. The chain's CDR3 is CATSDRTGAYYGYTF. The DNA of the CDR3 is TGTGCCACCAGTGACCGGACAGGGGCTTACTATGGCTACACCTTC.